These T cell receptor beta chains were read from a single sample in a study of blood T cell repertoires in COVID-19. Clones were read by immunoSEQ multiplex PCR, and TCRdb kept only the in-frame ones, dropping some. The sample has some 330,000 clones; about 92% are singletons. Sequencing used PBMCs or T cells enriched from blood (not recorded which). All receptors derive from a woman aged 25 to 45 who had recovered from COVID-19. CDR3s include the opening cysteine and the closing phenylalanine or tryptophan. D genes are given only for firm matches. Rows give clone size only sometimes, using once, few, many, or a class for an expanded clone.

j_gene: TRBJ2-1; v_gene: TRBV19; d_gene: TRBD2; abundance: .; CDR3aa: CASSISGRGIDEQFF; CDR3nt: TGTGCCAGTAGTATTAGCGGGAGAGGTATCGATGAGCAGTTCTTC
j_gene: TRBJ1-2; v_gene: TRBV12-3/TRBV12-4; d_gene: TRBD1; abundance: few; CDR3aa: CASSLDRGYGYTF; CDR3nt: TGTGCCAGCAGTTTGGACAGGGGGTATGGCTACACCTTC
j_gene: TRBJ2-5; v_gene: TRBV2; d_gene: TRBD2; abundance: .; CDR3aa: CASSRRRTSVETQYF; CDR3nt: TGTGCCAGCAGCCGCCGGAGAACTAGCGTGGAGACCCAGTACTTC
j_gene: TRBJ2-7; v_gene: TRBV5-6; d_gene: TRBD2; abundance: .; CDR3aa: CASSSGTSFHEQYF; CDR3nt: TGTGCCAGCAGCTCCGGGACTAGCTTCCACGAGCAGTACTTC
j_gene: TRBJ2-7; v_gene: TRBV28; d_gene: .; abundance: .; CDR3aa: CASSLIATLYEQYF; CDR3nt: TGTGCCAGCAGTTTGATAGCGACCCTGTACGAGCAGTACTTC
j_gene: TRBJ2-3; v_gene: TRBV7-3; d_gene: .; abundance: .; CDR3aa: CASSLGPSRTDTQYF; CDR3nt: TGTGCCAGCAGCCTAGGTCCCTCTCGCACAGATACGCAGTATTTT
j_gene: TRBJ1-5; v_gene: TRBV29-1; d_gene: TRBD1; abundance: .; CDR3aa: CSVATGHNQPQHF; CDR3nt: TGCAGCGTGGCGACAGGGCACAATCAGCCCCAGCATTTT
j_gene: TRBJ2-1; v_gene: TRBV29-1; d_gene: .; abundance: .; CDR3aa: CSVEDRSTGNLNEQFF; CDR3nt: TGCAGCGTTGAAGATCGTAGTACAGGAAACCTCAATGAGCAGTTCTTC
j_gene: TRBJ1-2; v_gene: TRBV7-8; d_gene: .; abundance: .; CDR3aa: CASSLQQNYGYTF; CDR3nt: TGTGCCAGCAGCTTACAACAGAACTATGGCTACACCTTC
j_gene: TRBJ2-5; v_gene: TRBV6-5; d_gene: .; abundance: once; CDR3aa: CASSQQWGLQETQYF; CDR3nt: TGTGCCAGCAGCCAGCAATGGGGGCTCCAAGAGACCCAGTACTTC
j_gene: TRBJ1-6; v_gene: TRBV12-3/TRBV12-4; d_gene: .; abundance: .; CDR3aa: CASSPRDSPLHF; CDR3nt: TGTGCCAGCAGTCCCCGTGATTCACCCCTCCACTTT
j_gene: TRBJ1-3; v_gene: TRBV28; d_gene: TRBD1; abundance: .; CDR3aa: CASRPGQGGNTIYF; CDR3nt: TGTGCCAGCAGACCGGGACAGGGAGGAAACACCATATATTTT
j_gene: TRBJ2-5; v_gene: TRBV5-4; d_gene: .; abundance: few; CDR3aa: CASSPRTGYGRGEETQYF; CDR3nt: TGTGCCAGCAGCCCAAGAACAGGTTACGGCAGGGGAGAAGAGACCCAGTACTTC
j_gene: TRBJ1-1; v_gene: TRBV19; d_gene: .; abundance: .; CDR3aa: CASQMGQDRQADTEAFF; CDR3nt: TGTGCCAGCCAGATGGGCCAAGACAGACAGGCGGACACTGAAGCTTTCTTT
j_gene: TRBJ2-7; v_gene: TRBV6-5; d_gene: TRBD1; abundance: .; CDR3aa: CASSRGTGTYEQYF; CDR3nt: TGTGCCAGCAGCCGGGGGACAGGGACCTACGAGCAGTACTTC
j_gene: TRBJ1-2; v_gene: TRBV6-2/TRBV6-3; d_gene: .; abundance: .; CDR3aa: CASSYTAFNYGYTF; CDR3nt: TGTGCCAGCAGTTATACAGCCTTTAACTATGGCTACACCTTC
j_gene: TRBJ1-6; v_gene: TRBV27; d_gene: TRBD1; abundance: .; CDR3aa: CASSPGTAGTYNSPLHF; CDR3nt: TGTGCCAGCAGTCCTGGGACAGCCGGGACCTATAATTCACCCCTCCACTTT
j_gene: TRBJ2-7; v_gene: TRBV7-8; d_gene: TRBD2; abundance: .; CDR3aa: CASSLEPGGTSHYEQYF; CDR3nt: TGTGCCAGCAGCTTAGAACCGGGGGGGACATCGCACTACGAGCAGTACTTC
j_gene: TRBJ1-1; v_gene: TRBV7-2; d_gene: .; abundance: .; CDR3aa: CASKEWEGTEAFF; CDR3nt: TGTGCCAGCAAGGAGTGGGAGGGGACTGAAGCTTTCTTT
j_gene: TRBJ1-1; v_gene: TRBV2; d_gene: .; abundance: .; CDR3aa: CASSEVQGRIGNTEAFF; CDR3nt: TGTGCCAGCAGTGAAGTCCAGGGGCGAATAGGAAACACTGAAGCTTTCTTT
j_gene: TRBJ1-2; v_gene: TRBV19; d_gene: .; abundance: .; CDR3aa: CASNGGSPEGYTF; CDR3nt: TGTGCCAGTAACGGGGGAAGTCCGGAAGGCTACACCTTC
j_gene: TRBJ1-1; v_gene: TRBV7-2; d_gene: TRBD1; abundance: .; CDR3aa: CASSLRSRGQSTEAFF; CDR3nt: TGTGCCAGCAGCTTAAGATCCAGGGGGCAGAGCACTGAAGCTTTCTTT
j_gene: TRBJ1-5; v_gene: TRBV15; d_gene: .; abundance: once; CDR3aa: CATRREGGASHRDQPQHF; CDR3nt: TGTGCCACCCGCCGTGAGGGAGGAGCATCTCATAGGGATCAGCCCCAGCATTTT
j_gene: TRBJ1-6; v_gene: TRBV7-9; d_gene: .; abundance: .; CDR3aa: CAPPGQSGSPLHF; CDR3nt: TGTGCTCCCCCTGGACAAAGTGGTTCACCCCTCCACTTT
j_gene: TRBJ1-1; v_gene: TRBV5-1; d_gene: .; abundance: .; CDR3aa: CASNEHPNTEAFF; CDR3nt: TGCGCCAGCAACGAACACCCGAACACTGAAGCTTTCTTT
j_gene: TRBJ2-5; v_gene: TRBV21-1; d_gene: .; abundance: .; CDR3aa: CASTPVGTDEQETQYF; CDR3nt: TGTGCCAGCACCCCGGTCGGGACAGACGAACAAGAGACCCAGTACTTC
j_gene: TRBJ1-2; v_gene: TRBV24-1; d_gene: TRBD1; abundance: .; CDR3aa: CATSDGGRGRGRYGYTF; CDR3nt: TGTGCCACCAGTGATGGGGGCAGGGGGAGAGGTCGGTATGGCTACACCTTC
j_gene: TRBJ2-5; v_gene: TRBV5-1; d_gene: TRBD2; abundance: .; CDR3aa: CASSSGTSWETQYF; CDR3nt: TGCGCCAGCAGCTCGGGGACTAGCTGGGAGACCCAGTACTTC
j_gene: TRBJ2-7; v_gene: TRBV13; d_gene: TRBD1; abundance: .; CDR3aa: CASSLVGTDYEQYF; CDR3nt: TGTGCCAGCAGCTTAGTCGGGACAGACTACGAGCAGTACTTC
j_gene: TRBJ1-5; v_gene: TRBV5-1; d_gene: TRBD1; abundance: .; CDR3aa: CASSLDGTGGNQPQHF; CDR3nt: TGCGCCAGCAGCCTCGACGGGACAGGGGGCAATCAGCCCCAGCATTTT
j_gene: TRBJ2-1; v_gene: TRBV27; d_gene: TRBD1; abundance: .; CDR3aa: CASSLGHPGQACFGYNEQFF; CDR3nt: TGTGCCAGCAGTTTAGGTCACCCAGGACAGGCTTGTTTCGGATACAATGAGCAGTTCTTC
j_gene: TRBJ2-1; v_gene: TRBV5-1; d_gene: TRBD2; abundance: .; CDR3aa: CASWGTSGYNEQFF; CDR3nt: TGCGCCAGCTGGGGGACTAGCGGTTACAATGAGCAGTTCTTC
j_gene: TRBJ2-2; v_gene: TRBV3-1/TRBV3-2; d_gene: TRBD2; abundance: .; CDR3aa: CASSALAGGPGGELFF; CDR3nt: TGTGCCAGCAGCGCATTAGCGGGAGGGCCCGGCGGGGAGCTGTTTTTT